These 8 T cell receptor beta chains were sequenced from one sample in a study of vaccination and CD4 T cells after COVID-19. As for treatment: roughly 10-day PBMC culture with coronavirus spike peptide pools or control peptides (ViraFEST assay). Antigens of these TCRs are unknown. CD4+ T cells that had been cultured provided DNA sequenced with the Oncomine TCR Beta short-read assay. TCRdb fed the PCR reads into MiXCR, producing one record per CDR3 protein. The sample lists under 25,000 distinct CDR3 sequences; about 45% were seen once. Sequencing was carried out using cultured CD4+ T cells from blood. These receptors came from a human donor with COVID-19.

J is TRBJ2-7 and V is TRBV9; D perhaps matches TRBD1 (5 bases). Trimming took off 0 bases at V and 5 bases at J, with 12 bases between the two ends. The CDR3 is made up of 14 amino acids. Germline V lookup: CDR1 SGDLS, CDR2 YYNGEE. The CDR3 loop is CASSVDSGMNEQYF. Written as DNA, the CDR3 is TGTGCCAGCAGCGTAGATTCAGGGATGAACGAGCAGTACTTC.

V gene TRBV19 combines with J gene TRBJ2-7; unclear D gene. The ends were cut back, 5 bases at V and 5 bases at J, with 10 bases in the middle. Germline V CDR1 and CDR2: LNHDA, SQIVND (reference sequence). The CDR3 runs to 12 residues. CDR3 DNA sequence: TGTGCCAGTAGTCTGCGGAGCGACGAGCAGTACTTC. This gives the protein CASSLRSDEQYF.

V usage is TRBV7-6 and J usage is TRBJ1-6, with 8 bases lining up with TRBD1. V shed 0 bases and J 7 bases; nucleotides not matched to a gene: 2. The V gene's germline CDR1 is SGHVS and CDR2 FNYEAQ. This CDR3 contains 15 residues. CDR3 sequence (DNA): TGTGCCAGCAGCTTAGCGACAGGGGAAAATTCACCCCTCCACTTT. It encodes CASSLATGENSPLHF.

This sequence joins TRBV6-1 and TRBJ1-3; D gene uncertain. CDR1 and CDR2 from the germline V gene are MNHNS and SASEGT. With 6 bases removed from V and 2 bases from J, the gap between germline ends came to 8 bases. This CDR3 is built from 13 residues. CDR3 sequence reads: CASSWTAGNTIYF. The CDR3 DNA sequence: TGTGCCAGCAGCTGGACTGCTGGAAACACCATATATTTT.

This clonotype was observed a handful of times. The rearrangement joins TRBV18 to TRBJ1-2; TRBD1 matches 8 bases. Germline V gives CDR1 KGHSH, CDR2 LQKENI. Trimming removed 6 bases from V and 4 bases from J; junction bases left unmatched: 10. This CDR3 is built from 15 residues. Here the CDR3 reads CASSPGGGGSYGYTF. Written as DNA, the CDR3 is TGTGCCAGCTCGCCAGGGGGCGGTGGCTCCTATGGCTACACCTTC. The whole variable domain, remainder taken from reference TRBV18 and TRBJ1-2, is NAGVMQNPRHLVRRRGQEARLRCSPMKGHSHVYWYRQLPEEGLKFMVYLQKENIIDESGMPKERFSAEFPKEGPSILRIQQVVRGDSAAYFCASSPGGGGSYGYTFGSGTRLTVV.

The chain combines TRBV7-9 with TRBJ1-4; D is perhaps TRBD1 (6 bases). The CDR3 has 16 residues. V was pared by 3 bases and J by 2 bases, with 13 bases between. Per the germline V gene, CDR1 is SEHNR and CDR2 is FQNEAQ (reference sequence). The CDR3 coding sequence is TGTGCCAGCAGCTTCAAGACAGGTTCGACTAATGAAAAACTGTTTTTT. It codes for CASSFKTGSTNEKLFF.

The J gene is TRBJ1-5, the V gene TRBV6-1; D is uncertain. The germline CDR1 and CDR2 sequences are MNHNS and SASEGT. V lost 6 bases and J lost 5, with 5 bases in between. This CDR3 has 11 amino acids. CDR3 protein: CASRSDQPQHF. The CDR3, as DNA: TGTGCCAGCAGATCAGATCAGCCCCAGCATTTT.

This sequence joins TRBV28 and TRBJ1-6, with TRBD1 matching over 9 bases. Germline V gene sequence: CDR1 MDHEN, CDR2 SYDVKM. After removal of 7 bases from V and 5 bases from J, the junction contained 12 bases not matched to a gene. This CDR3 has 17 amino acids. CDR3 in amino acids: CASTFVGTGLNNSPLHF. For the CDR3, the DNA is TGTGCCAGCACCTTTGTAGGGACAGGGCTAAATAATTCACCCCTCCACTTT.